What follows are 9 T cell receptor beta chains derived from one specimen sequenced in a study of CXCR3-negative and CXCR3-positive naive CD8 T cells. 5' RACE that incorporated UMI labels was used to prepare the TRB cDNA libraries. Reanalyzing the 5' RACE reads, TCRdb keeps one entry per CDR3 protein, without DNA. The data show tens of thousands of distinct CDR3 sequences, and the top ten clones hold 15% to 25%. Sequences were obtained from memory CD8+ T cells from blood. These receptors all come from a human donor in good health. Some clones in this sample may be carry-over from other donors' samples.

The rearrangement joins TRBV27 to TRBJ2-5; without DNA, the TCRdb call of TRBD2 cannot be checked. This CDR3 has 15 amino acids. The germline gives CDR1 MNHEY, CDR2 SMNVEV (reference sequence). CDR3 region: CASSPLAESWETQYF.

The CDR3 protein is CASSKAGTAGDYEQYF. The chain combines TRBV21-1 with TRBJ2-7; the TCRdb D gene call, TRBD2, has no DNA to confirm it. TRBV21-1 is given as a pseudogene. The CDR3 runs 16 residues.

The chain recombines TRBV29-1 with TRBJ2-3; TCRdb's D gene call, TRBD1, goes unchecked for lack of DNA. The CDR3 runs to 14 residues. Per the germline V gene, CDR1 is SQVTM and CDR2 is ANQGSEA. The CDR3 reads CSVVPGTGADTQYF.

V usage is TRBV29-1 and J usage is TRBJ2-5. Germline lookup yields CDR1 SQVTM and CDR2 ANQGSEA. This CDR3 comprises 13 residues. CDR3 sequence reads: CSVVAWFGETQYF.

This chain connects TRBV3-1 to TRBJ2-7; TCRdb names TRBD1, which stays unverified in the absence of DNA. The CDR3 runs 16 residues. Germline V lookup: CDR1 LGHDT, CDR2 YNNKEL (reference sequence). The CDR3 region is CASSSKPGQLTYEQYF.

The chain has TRBV12-3 or TRBV12-4 and TRBJ2-1; TCRdb picks TRBD2, but there is no DNA to check that call. CDR3 size: 14 residues. The CDR3: CASSFLDWNNEQFF.

The chain couples TRBV27 to TRBJ2-1; the D gene TCRdb calls, TRBD1, cannot be checked with no DNA. This CDR3 has 13 amino acids. CDR1 and CDR2 from the germline V gene are MNHEY and SMNVEV (reference sequence). The CDR3: CASSPGQGAMQFF.

The CDR3 sequence: CSVDQGLEQYF. The V and J genes are TRBV29-1 and TRBJ2-7; TCRdb lists TRBD1, though no DNA is available to test this call. The V gene's germline CDR1 is SQVTM and CDR2 ANQGSEA. This CDR3 region has 11 residues.

The chain uses TRBV7-9 and TRBJ1-1. The CDR3 has 15 residues. CDR1 is SEHNR and CDR2 is FQNEAQ in the germline V gene (reference sequence). This chain's CDR3 is CASSLVPVGDTEAFF.